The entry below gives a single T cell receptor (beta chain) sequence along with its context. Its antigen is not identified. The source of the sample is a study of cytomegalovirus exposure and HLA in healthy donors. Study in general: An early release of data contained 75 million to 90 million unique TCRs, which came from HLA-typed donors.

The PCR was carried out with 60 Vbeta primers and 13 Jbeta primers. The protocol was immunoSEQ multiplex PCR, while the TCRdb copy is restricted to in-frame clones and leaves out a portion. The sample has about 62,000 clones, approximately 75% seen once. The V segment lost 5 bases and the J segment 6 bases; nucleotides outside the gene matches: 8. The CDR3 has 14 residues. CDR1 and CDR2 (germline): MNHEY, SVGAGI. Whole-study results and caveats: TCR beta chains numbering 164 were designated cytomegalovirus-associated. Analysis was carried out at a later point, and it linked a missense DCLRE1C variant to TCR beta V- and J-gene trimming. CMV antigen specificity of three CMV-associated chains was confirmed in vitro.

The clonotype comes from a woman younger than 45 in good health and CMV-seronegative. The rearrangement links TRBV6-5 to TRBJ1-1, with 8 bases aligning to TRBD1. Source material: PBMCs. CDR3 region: CASSGTGGSAEAFF. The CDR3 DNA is TGTGCCAGCAGTGGAACAGGGGGTAGCGCTGAAGCTTTCTTT.